These T cell receptor beta chains were read from a single sample in a study of blood T cell repertoires in COVID-19. Profiling relied on immunoSEQ multiplex PCR, and the TCRdb table lists in-frame clones only, not all of them. Of approximately 84,000 clones listed, 83% are singletons. Specimen: peripheral blood. The receptor set was obtained from a woman older than 75 with acute or convalescent COVID-19. Both conserved end residues are trimmed from each CDR3. The D gene is left open where the match is weak.

d_call j_call v_call cdr3_aa
. TRBJ2-2 TRBV12-3/TRBV12-4 ASSPGSQGRV
TRBD1 TRBJ1-2 TRBV2 ASRLQQGSLGYT
TRBD1 TRBJ1-4 TRBV28 ASSSNRGWLEKLF
TRBD1 TRBJ2-7 TRBV10-3 AISASTGDKTYEQY
. TRBJ2-5 TRBV10-3 AISRGLEETQY
. TRBJ2-5 TRBV28 ASSLGGVGETQY
TRBD1 TRBJ1-6 TRBV7-2 ASSAQGPGVSPLH
TRBD2 TRBJ2-1 TRBV4-1 ASSQALAGVYNEQF
. TRBJ1-1 TRBV6-1 ASSEPWEGHTEAF
TRBD2 TRBJ2-7 TRBV3-1/TRBV3-2 ASSQGTSGAGQY
TRBD1 TRBJ1-2 TRBV28 ASSLGGTGYGYT
TRBD2 TRBJ2-1 TRBV4-1 ASSRAGTSGTYEQF
TRBD2 TRBJ2-7 TRBV18 ASSGRTSGSTSSSYEQY
TRBD1 TRBJ2-7 TRBV28 ASSSPGQGAYEQY
. TRBJ2-1 TRBV9 ASSPRGLYNEQF
. TRBJ2-1 TRBV19 ASSPQGRNEQF
TRBD1 TRBJ2-2 TRBV4-3 ASSQGTGGSDTGELF
TRBD1 TRBJ1-4 TRBV6-5 ASSRGTGEDEKLF
TRBD2 TRBJ2-5 TRBV7-2 ASSPLAGVQETQY
. TRBJ2-1 TRBV5-1 ASSLAGGDNEQF
TRBD1 TRBJ1-1 TRBV5-1 ASAGQGALTEAF
TRBD1 TRBJ1-1 TRBV24-1 APNRTGVNTEAF
. TRBJ2-2 TRBV5-1 ASSLPGSGGELF
. TRBJ2-7 TRBV2 ASFNRLGAEQY
TRBD1 TRBJ1-2 TRBV7-9 ASSLGGQAGYT
. TRBJ2-5 TRBV12-3/TRBV12-4 ASSLGRKETQY
. TRBJ2-5 TRBV2 ASSEAQGFQETQY
TRBD1 TRBJ1-2 TRBV7-9 ASRSGTAYGYT
TRBD1 TRBJ2-5 TRBV6-2/TRBV6-3 ASSYPVDRPQETQY
. TRBJ2-2 TRBV6-5 ATWTEKGTGELF
TRBD1 TRBJ2-7 TRBV14 ASSPWTGLSYEQY
. TRBJ1-6 TRBV6-6 ASSPQGQSYNSPLH
. TRBJ2-7 TRBV6-2/TRBV6-3 ASSYSRLSSYEQY
. TRBJ1-2 TRBV2 ASRTDRLIGYT
. TRBJ1-2 TRBV28 ASSSTRYGYT
TRBD2 TRBJ2-5 TRBV7-9 ASSLGGLAGYQETQY
. TRBJ1-6 TRBV28 ASSSGLLTSLSPLH
. TRBJ1-1 TRBV7-3 ASSPQGNTEAF
TRBD1 TRBJ1-6 TRBV19 ASSMRDRNSPLH
TRBD2 TRBJ2-1 TRBV5-4 ASSPWGSSGRAENEQF
. TRBJ1-1 TRBV10-3 AISASQENTEAF
TRBD2 TRBJ2-5 TRBV7-2 ASSPQSGSGETQY
. TRBJ2-3 TRBV10-2 ASSEIGQGVITDTQY
TRBD1 TRBJ2-7 TRBV6-8 ASSQGVAWPYEQY
. TRBJ1-4 TRBV28 ASQNGGATNEKLF
TRBD1 TRBJ2-6 TRBV5-1 ASSLVGQGSLSGANVLT
TRBD1 TRBJ1-2 TRBV2 ASRSVQGNYGYT
. TRBJ2-5 TRBV4-1 ASSQIGGDSPRGQY
. TRBJ1-1 TRBV7-9 ASSSQGRNTEAF
. TRBJ1-3 TRBV6-6 ASRGPGISSGNTIY
TRBD2 TRBJ2-1 TRBV10-1 ASSGPTRGLAVNEQF
TRBD1 TRBJ2-2 TRBV7-9 ASRDRGLDTGELF